This TCR beta chain was documented in a study of CXCR3-negative and CXCR3-positive naive CD8 T cells. A note on this clonotype: Its antigen remains unknown.

UMI-tagged TRB cDNA libraries were built via 5' RACE. One entry per CDR3 protein, without DNA, is what TCRdb gives after re-calling the 5' RACE reads. This repertoire includes tens of thousands of distinct CDR3 sequences. This CDR3 region has 11 residues. CDR1 SGHDN and CDR2 FVKESK come from the germline V gene. Every individual CD8+ T cell subset underwent sorting in triplicate at approximately 280,000 cells apiece. A CD45RO-CCR7+CD27+CD95- profile was what naive CD8+ T cells displayed. Overall study results and limits: Comparably high diversity was seen in both naive subsets, and much lower diversity in memory CD8+ cells. Greater hydrophobicity was found in TRB CDR3s of CXCR3-positive naive cells than of CXCR3-negative naive cells. CD5 surface expression was similar among naive subsets, and TCR strength was estimated by inference from TRB CDR3 properties.

The sample consisted of naive CXCR3+ CD8+ T cells from blood. The sample's subset: CD45RO-CCR7+CD27+CD95- naive CD8+ T cells expressing CXCR3 (TNR3+). The TCR was taken from a human donor in good health. Some clones in this sample may be carry-over from other donors' samples. This chain uses TRBV14 with TRBJ2-1. The CDR3 loop is CASSRGDEQFF.